This TCR beta chain was retrieved from a study of T cell clones after liver transplantation. This CDR3 region has 12 residues. Germline CDR1 and CDR2: SGHRS and YFSETQ. The ends were cut back, 4 bases at V and 2 bases at J, with 3 bases in the middle. In its sample, this clone was seen once. Different DNA sequences within this sample yield the same CDR3. Sequenced by immunoSEQ multiplex PCR; TCRdb stores in-frame clones only, minus some. Among some 110,000 clones listed, approximately 78% were seen once. This clonotype was sampled from a human donor who received a liver transplant. Sequencing was performed on CD4+ T cells from blood, taken before liver transplant. The chain is built from TRBV5-1 and TRBJ2-2; D call uncertain. The CDR3 DNA is TGCGCCAGCAGCCCAAACACCGGGGAGCTGTTTTTT. This translates into CASSPNTGELFF.